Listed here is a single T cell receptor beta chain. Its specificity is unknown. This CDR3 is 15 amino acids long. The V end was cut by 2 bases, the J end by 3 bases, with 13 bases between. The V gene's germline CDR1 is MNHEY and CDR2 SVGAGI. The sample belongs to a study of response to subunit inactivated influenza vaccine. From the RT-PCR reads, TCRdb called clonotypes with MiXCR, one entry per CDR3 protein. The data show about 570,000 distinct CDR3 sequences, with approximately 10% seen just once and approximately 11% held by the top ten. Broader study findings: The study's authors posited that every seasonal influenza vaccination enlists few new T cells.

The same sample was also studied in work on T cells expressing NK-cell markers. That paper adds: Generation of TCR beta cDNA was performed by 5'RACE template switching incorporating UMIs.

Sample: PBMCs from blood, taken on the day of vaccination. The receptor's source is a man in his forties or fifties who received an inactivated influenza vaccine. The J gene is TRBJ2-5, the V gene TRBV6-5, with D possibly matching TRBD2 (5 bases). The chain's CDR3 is CASSYRGIREETQYF. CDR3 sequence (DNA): TGTGCCAGCAGTTACCGAGGGATTCGGGAAGAGACCCAGTACTTC.